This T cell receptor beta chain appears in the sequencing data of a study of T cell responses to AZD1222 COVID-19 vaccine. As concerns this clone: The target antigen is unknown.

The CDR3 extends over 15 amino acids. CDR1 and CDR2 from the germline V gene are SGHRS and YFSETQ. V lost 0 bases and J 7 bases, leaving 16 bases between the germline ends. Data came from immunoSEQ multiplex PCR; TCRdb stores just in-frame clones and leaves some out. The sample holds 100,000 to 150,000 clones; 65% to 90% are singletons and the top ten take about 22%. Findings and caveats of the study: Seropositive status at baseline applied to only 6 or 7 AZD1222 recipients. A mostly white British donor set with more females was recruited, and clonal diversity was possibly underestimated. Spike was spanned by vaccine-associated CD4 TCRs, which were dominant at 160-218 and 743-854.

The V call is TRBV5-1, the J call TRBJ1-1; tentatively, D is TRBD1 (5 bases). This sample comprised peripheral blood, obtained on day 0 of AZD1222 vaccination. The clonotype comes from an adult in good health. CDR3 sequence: CASSLAGGELYEAFF. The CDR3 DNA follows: TGCGCCAGCAGCTTGGCCGGGGGAGAATTATATGAAGCTTTCTTT.